The next 9 T cell receptor beta chains were all read from a single sample in a study of T cell changes during pregnancy in multiple sclerosis. Profiling relied on immunoSEQ multiplex PCR, and the TCRdb table lists in-frame clones only, not all of them. The top ten hold 5% to 6.5% of the sample, which has 40,000 or so clones, 90% to 95% seen once. This sample comprised CD8+ T cells from peripheral blood mononuclear cells, obtained in the second trimester of pregnancy. The receptors shown here come from a female donor with multiple sclerosis, enrolled in a pregnancy study.

The V call is TRBV4-1, the J call TRBJ2-5, with 13 positions matching TRBD2. Germline values: CDR1 MGHRA, CDR2 YSYEKL. V lost 2 bases and J lost 3; bases outside the gene matches: 3. The CDR3 spans 16 residues. The CDR3 coding sequence is TGCGCCAGCAGCCAAATAGGACTAGCGGGAGAAGAGACCCAGTACTTC. As protein: CASSQIGLAGEETQYF.

The chain links TRBV10-3 to TRBJ2-1; 10 bases align to TRBD2. The length of the CDR3 is 16 residues. Germline-derived CDR1 and CDR2 are ENHRY and SYGVKD. With 3 bases clipped from V and 4 bases from J, the junction kept 6 bases outside the gene matches. The CDR3 protein is CAISENSGGTYNEQFF. The CDR3, as DNA: TGTGCCATCAGTGAAAATAGCGGGGGGACTTACAATGAGCAGTTCTTC.

The chain has TRBV13 and TRBJ2-3; 13 positions match TRBD2. V lost 5 bases to trimming and J lost 3 bases; unmatched junction nucleotides: 8. Germline lookup yields CDR1 PRHDT and CDR2 FYEKMQ (reference sequence). CDR3 size: 17 residues. This chain's CDR3 is CASSPRTSGSGTDTQYF. CDR3 nucleotide sequence: TGTGCCAGCAGCCCCCGGACTAGCGGGAGTGGTACAGATACGCAGTATTTT.

This chain joins TRBV9 and TRBJ1-2; TRBD1 matches at 8 bases. V was pared by 4 bases and J by 1 base, with 9 bases of the junction left unmatched. The germline V gene has CDR1 SGDLS and CDR2 YYNGEE. This CDR3 is 16 amino acids long. The CDR3 protein is CASSRTGLLVNYGYTF. CDR3 sequence (DNA): TGTGCCAGCAGCAGGACAGGGCTCTTAGTTAACTATGGCTACACCTTC.

A single count supports this clone. The CDR3 DNA is TGTGCCAGCAGTTTTAGGAGCTCTGGAAACACCATATATTTT. It translates to CASSFRSSGNTIYF. The V gene is TRBV27, the J gene TRBJ1-3; D is unclear. The CDR3 runs to 14 residues. Between the trimmed V and J ends, which lost 3 bases and 0 bases, there was a span of 6 bases. CDR1 MNHEY and CDR2 SMNVEV come from the germline V gene (reference sequence).

The chain recombines TRBV4-1 with TRBJ2-1, with TRBD2 matching 10 bases. The CDR3 length is 16 residues. Germline CDR1 MGHRA, CDR2 YSYEKL. The V and J ends lost 1 base and 5 bases, in that order; junction bases with no gene match: 5. This CDR3 reads CASSQASGRINNEQFF. The CDR3 DNA is TGCGCCAGCAGCCAAGCTAGCGGGAGAATCAACAATGAGCAGTTCTTC.

The chain has TRBV4-3 and TRBJ1-2; 7 bases line up with TRBD1. In germline, CDR1 is LGHNA, CDR2 YSLEER. This CDR3 is built from 15 residues. After removal of 3 bases from V and 4 bases from J, the junction contained 8 bases not matched to a gene. CDR3 loop: CASSHTTGTPYGYTF. The CDR3 coding sequence is TGCGCCAGCAGCCATACGACAGGGACCCCCTATGGCTACACCTTC.

This clone was detected only once. This sequence joins TRBV11-3 and TRBJ2-7; 8 positions agree with TRBD1. With 4 bases clipped from V and 7 bases from J, the junction kept 3 bases outside the gene matches. This CDR3 region has 12 residues. Per the germline V gene, CDR1 is SGHNT and CDR2 is YENEEA. CDR3 residues: CASSSQGGEQYF. The CDR3 DNA is TGTGCCAGCAGCTCACAGGGGGGAGAGCAGTACTTC.

This chain uses TRBV6-1 with TRBJ2-1; 8 bases align to TRBD2. There are 15 residues in the CDR3. V was pared by 5 bases and J by 14 bases, with 17 bases of the junction left unmatched. The V gene's germline CDR1 is MNHNS and CDR2 SASEGT. CDR3 coding DNA: TGTGCCAGCAGTCGAGCGGGAGTGGTCCCCTTAGAGGAGTTCTTC. Protein: CASSRAGVVPLEEFF.